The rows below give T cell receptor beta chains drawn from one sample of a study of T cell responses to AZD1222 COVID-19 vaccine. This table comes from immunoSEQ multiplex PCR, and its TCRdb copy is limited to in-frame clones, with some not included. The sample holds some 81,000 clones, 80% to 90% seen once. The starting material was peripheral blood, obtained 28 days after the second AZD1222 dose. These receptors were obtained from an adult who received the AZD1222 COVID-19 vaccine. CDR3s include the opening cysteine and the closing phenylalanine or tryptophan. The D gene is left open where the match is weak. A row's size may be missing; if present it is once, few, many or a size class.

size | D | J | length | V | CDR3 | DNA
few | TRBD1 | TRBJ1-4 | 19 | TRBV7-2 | CASSLAGTGMVGTNEKLFF | TGTGCCAGCAGCTTAGCGGGGACAGGGATGGTTGGGACTAATGAAAAACTGTTTTTT
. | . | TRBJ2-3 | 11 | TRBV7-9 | CASSLDQSQYF | TGTGCCAGCAGCTTGGACCAGTCGCAGTATTTT
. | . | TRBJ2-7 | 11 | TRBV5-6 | CASSSGNEQYF | TGTGCCAGCAGCTCGGGGAACGAGCAGTACTTC
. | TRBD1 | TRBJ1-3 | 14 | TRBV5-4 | CASRPQGAGNTIYF | TGTGCCAGCAGACCACAGGGGGCTGGAAACACCATATATTTT
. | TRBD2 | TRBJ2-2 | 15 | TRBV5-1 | CASSLLGTSVGELFF | TGCGCCAGCAGCTTGCTCGGGACTAGTGTCGGGGAGCTGTTTTTT
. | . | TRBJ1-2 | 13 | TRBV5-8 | CASRIGAAYGYTF | TGTGCCAGCAGAATCGGGGCGGCCTATGGCTACACCTTC
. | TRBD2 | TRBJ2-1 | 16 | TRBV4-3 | CASSQRLAAEGNEQFF | TGCGCCAGCAGCCAAAGACTAGCGGCCGAAGGGAATGAGCAGTTCTTC
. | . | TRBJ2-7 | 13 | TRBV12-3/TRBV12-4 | CASSRGQSYEQYF | TGTGCCAGCAGTCGAGGACAGAGCTACGAGCAGTACTTC
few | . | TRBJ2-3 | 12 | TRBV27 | CASSGHTDTQYF | TGTGCCAGCAGTGGCCACACAGATACGCAGTATTTT
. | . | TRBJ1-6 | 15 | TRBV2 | CASRGEGTYNSPLHF | TGTGCCAGCAGGGGGGAGGGGACCTATAATTCACCCCTCCACTTT
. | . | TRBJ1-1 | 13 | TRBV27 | CASSLTVFTEAFF | TGTGCCAGCAGTTTGACAGTTTTCACTGAAGCTTTCTTT
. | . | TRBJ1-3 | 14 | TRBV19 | CASSIGGDGNTIYF | TGTGCCAGTAGTATAGGGGGAGATGGAAACACCATATATTTT
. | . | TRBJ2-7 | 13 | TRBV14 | CASSQVLASEQYF | TGTGCCAGCAGCCAAGTACTGGCCTCCGAGCAGTACTTC
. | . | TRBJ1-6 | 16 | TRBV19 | CASSEGFPGGSSPLHF | TGTGCCAGTAGTGAGGGCTTTCCGGGAGGTAGTTCACCCCTCCACTTT
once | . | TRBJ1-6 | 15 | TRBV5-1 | CASRDTGSGNSPLHF | TGCGCCAGCAGAGACACGGGGTCGGGTAATTCACCCCTCCACTTT
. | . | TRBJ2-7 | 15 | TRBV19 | CASSSQGHSSYEQYF | TGTGCCAGTAGTTCCCAGGGTCATAGCTCCTACGAGCAGTACTTC
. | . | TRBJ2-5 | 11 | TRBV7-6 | CASSSQETQYF | TGTGCCAGCAGCTCGCAAGAGACCCAGTACTTC
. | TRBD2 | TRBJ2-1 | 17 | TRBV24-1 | CATSDSLAGGGNNEQFF | TGTGCCACCAGTGATTCCCTAGCGGGGGGAGGGAACAATGAGCAGTTCTTC
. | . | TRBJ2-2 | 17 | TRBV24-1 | CATSVPRPGHNTGELFF | TGTGCCACCAGTGTACCCCGACCGGGACACAACACCGGGGAGCTGTTTTTT
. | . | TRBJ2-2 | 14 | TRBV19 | CASDPQGHTGELFF | TGTGCCAGTGATCCCCAGGGGCACACCGGGGAGCTGTTTTTT
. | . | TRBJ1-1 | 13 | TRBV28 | CASSLQGGTEAFF | TGTGCCAGCAGTTTACAGGGTGGAACTGAAGCTTTCTTT
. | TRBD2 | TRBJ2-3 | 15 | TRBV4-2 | CASSQDRGGTDTQYF | TGTGCCAGCAGCCAAGATCGCGGGGGAACAGATACGCAGTATTTT
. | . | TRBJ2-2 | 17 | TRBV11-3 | CASSVKTGPVRQGELFF | TGTGCCAGCAGCGTCAAGACGGGACCTGTGAGACAGGGGGAGCTGTTTTTT
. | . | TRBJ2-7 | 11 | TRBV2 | CASSPNHEQYF | TGTGCCAGCAGCCCCAACCACGAGCAGTACTTC
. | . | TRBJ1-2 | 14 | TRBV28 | CASTLMGSGYGYTF | TGTGCCAGCACTTTAATGGGTTCGGGCTATGGCTACACCTTC
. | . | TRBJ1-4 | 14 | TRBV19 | CASSLAATNEKLFF | TGTGCCAGTAGTTTAGCTGCAACTAATGAAAAACTGTTTTTT
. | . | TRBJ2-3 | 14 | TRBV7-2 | CASSLDGASDTQYF | TGTGCCAGCAGCTTAGATGGGGCTTCAGATACGCAGTATTTT
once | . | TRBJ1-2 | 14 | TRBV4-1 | CASSGASTSYGYTF | TGCGCCAGCAGCGGGGCTTCCACCTCCTATGGCTACACCTTC
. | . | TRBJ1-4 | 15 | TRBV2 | CASIGRRSANEKLFF | TGTGCCAGCATCGGGAGGAGGAGCGCTAATGAAAAACTGTTTTTT
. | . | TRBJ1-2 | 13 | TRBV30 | CAWKGDYWYGYTF | TGTGCCTGGAAGGGAGACTACTGGTATGGCTACACCTTC
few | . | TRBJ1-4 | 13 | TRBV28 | CASGGGINEKLFF | TGTGCCAGCGGTGGCGGCATTAATGAAAAACTGTTTTTT
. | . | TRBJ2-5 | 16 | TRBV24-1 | CATSDLQFGGKETQYF | TGTGCCACCAGTGATTTGCAATTCGGGGGAAAAGAGACCCAGTACTTC
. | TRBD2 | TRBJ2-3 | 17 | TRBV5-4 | CASSRGGESLVSDTQYF | TGTGCCAGCAGCCGGGGAGGGGAATCCCTAGTTTCGGATACGCAGTATTTT
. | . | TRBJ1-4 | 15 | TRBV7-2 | CASSLVGGGTEKLFF | TGTGCCAGCAGCTTAGTTGGGGGGGGGACTGAAAAACTGTTTTTT
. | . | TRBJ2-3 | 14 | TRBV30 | CAWSVGGGADTQYF | TGTGCCTGGAGTGTTGGAGGGGGGGCAGATACGCAGTATTTT
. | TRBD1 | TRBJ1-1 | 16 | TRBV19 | CASKLGTGTPGTEAFF | TGTGCCAGTAAATTAGGGACAGGGACCCCAGGGACTGAAGCTTTCTTT
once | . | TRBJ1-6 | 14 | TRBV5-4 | CASSLQGRGSPLHF | TGTGCCAGCAGCCTACAGGGTCGGGGGTCACCCCTCCACTTT
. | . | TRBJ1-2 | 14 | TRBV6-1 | CASSEARRVYGYTF | TGTGCCAGCAGTGAAGCCCGACGAGTCTATGGCTACACCTTC
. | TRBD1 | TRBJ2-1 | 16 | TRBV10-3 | CAISDAGTGARNEQFF | TGTGCCATCAGTGATGCGGGGACAGGGGCGCGGAATGAGCAGTTCTTC
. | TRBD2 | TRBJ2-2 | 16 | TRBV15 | CATSRTSGSHKGELFF | TGTGCCACCAGCAGGACCAGCGGGAGTCATAAAGGGGAGCTGTTTTTT
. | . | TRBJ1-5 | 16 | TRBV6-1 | CASSESLGGGNQPQHF | TGTGCCAGCAGTGAAAGTCTCGGGGGTGGCAATCAGCCCCAGCATTTT
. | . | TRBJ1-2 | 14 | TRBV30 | CAWSVLVGVSGYTF | TGTGCCTGGAGTGTACTTGTAGGGGTCTCCGGCTACACCTTC
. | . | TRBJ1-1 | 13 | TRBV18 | CASSPPTGTEAFF | TGTGCCAGCTCACCACCGACAGGAACTGAAGCTTTCTTT
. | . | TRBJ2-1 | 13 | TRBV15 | CATSRSGDNEQFF | TGTGCCACCAGCAGGAGCGGTGACAATGAGCAGTTCTTC
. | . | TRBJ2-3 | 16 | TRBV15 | CATSRDLGSGTDTQYF | TGTGCCACCAGCAGAGATTTGGGAAGTGGCACAGATACGCAGTATTTT
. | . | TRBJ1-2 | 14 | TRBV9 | CASSVEGYSGGYTF | TGTGCCAGCAGCGTTGAGGGCTATTCAGGGGGCTACACCTTC
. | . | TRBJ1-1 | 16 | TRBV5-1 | CASSLSRRGPNTEAFF | TGCGCCAGCAGCTTGAGTAGGAGGGGCCCGAACACTGAAGCTTTCTTT
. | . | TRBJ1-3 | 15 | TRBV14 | CASGEQGTSGNTIYF | TGTGCCAGCGGCGAACAGGGAACGTCTGGAAACACCATATATTTT
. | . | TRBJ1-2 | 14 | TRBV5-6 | CASSFGSQSYGYTF | TGTGCCAGCAGCTTTGGATCCCAATCCTATGGCTACACCTTC
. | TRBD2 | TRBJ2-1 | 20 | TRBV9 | CASSVATTGASGRAGNEQFF | TGTGCCAGCAGCGTAGCCACGACGGGGGCTAGCGGGAGGGCCGGCAATGAGCAGTTCTTC
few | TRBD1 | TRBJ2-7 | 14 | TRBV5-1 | CASSLEGTAYEQYF | TGCGCCAGCAGCTTGGAAGGGACAGCCTACGAGCAGTACTTC
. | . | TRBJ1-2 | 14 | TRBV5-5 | CASSPLTGAYGYTF | TGTGCCAGCAGCCCCCTGACGGGAGCCTATGGCTACACCTTC
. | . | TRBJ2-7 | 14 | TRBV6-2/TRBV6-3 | CASSRRASDYEQYF | TGTGCCAGCAGTCGACGGGCCTCCGACTACGAGCAGTACTTC
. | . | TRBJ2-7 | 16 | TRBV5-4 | CASSLGGEAGFDEQYF | TGTGCCAGCAGCTTGGGGGGCGAGGCAGGGTTTGACGAGCAGTACTTC
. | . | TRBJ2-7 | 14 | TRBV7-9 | CASSLLAAAYEQYF | TGTGCCAGCAGCTTATTGGCGGCCGCCTACGAGCAGTACTTC